The present T cell receptor beta chain was sequenced within a study of blood T cell repertoires in COVID-19. Study at large: COVID-19 samples, acute and convalescent, were from the United States, Italy and Spain. Nucleic acid was either cDNA or gDNA, and it came from T cells, B-cell-depleted T cells, or PBMCs.

Original data processing: For nucleated cells, counts were estimated from reference gene primer amplification. The method was immunoSEQ multiplex PCR; TCRdb's version includes in-frame clones alone and lacks a portion of them. V and J calls and clone size follow that table, whereas D and trimming were derived from the DNA. This table has tens of thousands of clones, around 90% appearing once. V shed 5 bases and J 6 bases; nucleotides not matched to a gene: 10. Germline V gene lookup returns CDR1 SGHDN and CDR2 FVKESK. This CDR3 region has 17 residues. The sequence was obtained from a man aged 50 or older with active COVID-19. Sequencing input: peripheral blood. The rearrangement links TRBV14 to TRBJ2-3; TRBD2 matches 14 bases. The CDR3 coding sequence is TGTGCCAGCAGCTCAAGACTAGCGGGAGGGCCATGGGATACGCAGTATTTT. Translation: CASSSRLAGGPWDTQYF.